The 12 T cell receptor beta chains listed next were all sequenced from one sample in a study of blood T cell repertoires in COVID-19. The protocol was immunoSEQ multiplex PCR, while the TCRdb copy is restricted to in-frame clones and leaves out a portion. The sample carries tens of thousands of clones, over 60% recorded once. The source material was peripheral blood. The receptors shown here come from a woman aged 80 or over with active or convalescent COVID-19.

V gene TRBV7-2 combines with J gene TRBJ2-7; maybe TRBD1 (5 bases). The germline V and J ends were trimmed by 5 bases and 0 bases, with 11 bases remaining between them. Germline V CDR1 and CDR2: SGHTA, FQGNSA. The CDR3 spans 14 residues. The CDR3 nucleotides read TGTGCCAGCAGCAACCTTGACAGCTCCTACGAGCAGTACTTC. Amino acid sequence: CASSNLDSSYEQYF.

This clone was detected many times. Compared with germline, one end of the junction differs, possibly owing to a read error. V gene TRBV29-1 combines with J gene TRBJ1-1; a possible D gene is TRBD1 (5 bases). The CDR3 length is 15 residues. Germline V gene data show CDR1 as SQVTM and CDR2 as ANQGSEA. The CDR3 region is CSVIPRVYENPEAFF. CDR3 bases: TGCAGCGTTATCCCCAGGGTTTACGAGAACCCTGAAGCTTTCTTT.

The V call is TRBV5-1, the J call TRBJ2-1; TRBD2 might be the D (6 bases). V gave up 4 bases and J gave up 5 bases, with 16 bases separating them. Germline loops: CDR1 SGHRS, CDR2 YFSETQ. The CDR3 sequence is 15 residues long. For the CDR3, the DNA is TGCGCCAGCAGCCGCCCGGAGGGGTCAGACAATGAGCAGTTCTTC. As protein: CASSRPEGSDNEQFF.

The rearrangement uses TRBV2 and TRBJ2-5; D is possibly TRBD2 (7 bases). In germline, CDR1 is SNHLY, CDR2 FYNNEI. V lost 6 bases and J 5 bases, leaving 16 bases between the germline ends. The CDR3 totals 14 residues. CDR3 sequence: CASRGGGGAETQYF. The CDR3 region has the DNA TGTGCCAGCAGGGGTGGTGGGGGGGCTGAGACCCAGTACTTC.

This sequence joins TRBV5-5 and TRBJ2-2; 8 bases are a match to TRBD2. Unmatched junction bases numbered 9, after V lost 0 bases and J lost 5 bases. From germline, CDR1 is SGHKS and CDR2 YYEKEE (reference sequence). This CDR3 contains 17 residues. This CDR3 reads CASSLAMAGGTTGELFF. For the CDR3, the DNA is TGTGCCAGCAGCTTGGCCATGGCGGGGGGTACAACCGGGGAGCTGTTTTTT.

At least ten counts were recorded for this clone. The rearrangement links TRBV5-1 to TRBJ2-7; no reliable D call. The CDR3 consists of 13 residues. Germline V gives CDR1 SGHRS, CDR2 YFSETQ. Trimming left V 0 bases short and J 0 bases short, with 4 bases between. CDR3 in amino acids: CASSLDLSYEQYF. CDR3 nucleotides: TGCGCCAGCAGCTTGGATCTCTCCTACGAGCAGTACTTC.

The genes are TRBV12-3 or TRBV12-4 and TRBJ1-2; no definite D call. CDR3 length equals 11 residues. The V gene lost 7 bases and the J gene lost 1 base, with 4 bases spanning the gap. CDR3 DNA sequence: TGTGCCAGCACCCTTAACTATGGCTACACCTTC. Protein product: CASTLNYGYTF.

This chain connects TRBV5-6 to TRBJ1-1; D is unresolved. Per the germline V gene, CDR1 is SGHDT and CDR2 is YYEEEE. The CDR3 length is 14 residues. Between the trimmed V and J ends, which lost 0 bases and 1 base, there was a span of 7 bases. In DNA, the CDR3 is TGTGCCAGCAGCTTGGCGGGATCGAACACTGAAGCTTTCTTT. Protein product: CASSLAGSNTEAFF.

V gene TRBV4-3 combines with J gene TRBJ2-1; maybe TRBD1 (6 bases). The V gene lost 0 bases and the J gene lost 6 bases, with 15 bases spanning the gap. This CDR3 has 16 residues. CDR1 is LGHNA and CDR2 is YSLEER in the germline V gene. CDR3 in DNA: TGCGCCAGCAGCCAAGATCTCGGACAGAGGGTCAATGAGCAGTTCTTC. It translates to CASSQDLGQRVNEQFF.

This clone was observed a single time. The chain couples TRBV6-5 to TRBJ2-7; D is perhaps TRBD2 (5 bases). The germline V gene has CDR1 MNHEY and CDR2 SVGAGI. CDR3 length: 15 amino acids. V lost 5 bases and J 0 bases, leaving 14 bases between the germline ends. CDR3: CASSLGGSYSYEQYF. The CDR3 nucleotides are TGTGCCAGCAGTCTCGGTGGGAGCTACTCCTACGAGCAGTACTTC.

The V call is TRBV20-1, the J call TRBJ2-2; D is undetermined. CDR3 size: 11 residues. In germline, CDR1 is DFQATT, CDR2 SNEGSKA (reference sequence). Trimming left V 6 bases short and J 1 base short, with 3 bases between. The CDR3 sequence: CSALNTGELFF. Here the CDR3 DNA reads TGCAGTGCCTTGAACACCGGGGAGCTGTTTTTT.

The J gene is TRBJ2-5, the V gene TRBV11-2; 7 bases agree with TRBD1. Germline assignment: CDR1 SGHAT and CDR2 FQNNGV. With 4 bases clipped from V and 4 bases from J, the junction kept 6 bases outside the gene matches. The CDR3 totals 14 residues. The CDR3 region is CASSSNRGSETQYF. CDR3 nucleotides: TGTGCCAGCAGCTCGAACAGGGGTTCAGAGACCCAGTACTTC.